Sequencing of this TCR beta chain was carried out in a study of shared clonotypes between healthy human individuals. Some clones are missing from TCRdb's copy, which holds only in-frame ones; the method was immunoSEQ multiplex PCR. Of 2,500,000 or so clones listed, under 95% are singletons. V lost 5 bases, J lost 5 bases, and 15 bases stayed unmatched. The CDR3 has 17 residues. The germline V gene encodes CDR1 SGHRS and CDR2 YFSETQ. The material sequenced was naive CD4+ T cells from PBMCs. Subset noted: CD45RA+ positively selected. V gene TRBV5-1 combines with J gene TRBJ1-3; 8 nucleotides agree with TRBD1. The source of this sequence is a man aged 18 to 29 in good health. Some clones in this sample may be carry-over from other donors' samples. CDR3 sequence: CASRRGTGQGRRNTIYF. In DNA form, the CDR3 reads TGCGCCAGCAGACGCGGCACCGGACAGGGAAGGAGAAACACCATATATTTT.